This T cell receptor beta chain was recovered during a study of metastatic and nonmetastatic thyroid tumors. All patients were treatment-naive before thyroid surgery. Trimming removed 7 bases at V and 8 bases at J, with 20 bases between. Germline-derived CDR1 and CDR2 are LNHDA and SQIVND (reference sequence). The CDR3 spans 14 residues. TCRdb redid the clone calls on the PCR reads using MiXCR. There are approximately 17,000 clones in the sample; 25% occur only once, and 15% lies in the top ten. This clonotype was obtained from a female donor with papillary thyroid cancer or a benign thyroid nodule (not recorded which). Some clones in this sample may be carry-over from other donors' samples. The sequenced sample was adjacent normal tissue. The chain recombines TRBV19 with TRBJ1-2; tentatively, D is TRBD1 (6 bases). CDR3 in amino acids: CASIPLGGEEGYTF. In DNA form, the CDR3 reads TGTGCCAGTATCCCCCTAGGGGGAGAGGAGGGCTACACCTTC.